This TCR beta chain was found in a study of CD8 T cells in Susac syndrome. Study overall: There were Susac syndrome patients who were therapy-naive at blood draw, others on corticosteroids, and others on intravenous immunoglobulin alone.

Reverse transcription of roughly 0.45 to 1 ug RNA was carried out with random hexamers. A single record per CDR3 protein comes from TCRdb applying MiXCR to the immunoSEQ multiplex PCR reads. The profile shows approximately 210,000 distinct CDR3 sequences, about 95% of them singletons. Germline-derived CDR1 and CDR2 are DFQATT and SNEGSKA (reference sequence). The CDR3 runs 14 residues. V was trimmed by 3 bases and J by 0 bases, leaving 12 bases between them. This chain joins TRBV20-1 and TRBJ2-7; D gene unclear. Sequencing was carried out using CD4+ T cells from PBMCs. This receptor was identified in a human donor with Susac syndrome. CDR3 DNA: TGCAGTGCTAGTCGGCGAGGTCGCTCCTACGAGCAGTACTTC. This codes for CSASRRGRSYEQYF.